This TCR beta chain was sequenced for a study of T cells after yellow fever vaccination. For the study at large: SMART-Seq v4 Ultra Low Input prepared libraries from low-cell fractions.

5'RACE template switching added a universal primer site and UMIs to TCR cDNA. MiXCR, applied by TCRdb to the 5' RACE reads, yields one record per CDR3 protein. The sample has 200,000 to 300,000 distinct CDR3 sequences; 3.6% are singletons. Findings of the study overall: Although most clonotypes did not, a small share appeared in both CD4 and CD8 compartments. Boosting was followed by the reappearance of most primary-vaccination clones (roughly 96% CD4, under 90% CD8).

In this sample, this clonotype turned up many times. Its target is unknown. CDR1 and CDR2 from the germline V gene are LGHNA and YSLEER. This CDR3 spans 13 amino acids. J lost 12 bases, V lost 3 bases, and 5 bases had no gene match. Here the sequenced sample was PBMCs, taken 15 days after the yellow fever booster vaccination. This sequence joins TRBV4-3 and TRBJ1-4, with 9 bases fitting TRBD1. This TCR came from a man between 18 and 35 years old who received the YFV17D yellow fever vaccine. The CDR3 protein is CASSQGRTGELFF. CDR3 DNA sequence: TGCGCCAGCAGCCAGGGGAGGACAGGGGAACTGTTTTTT.